These T cell receptor beta chains were read from a single sample in a study of cytomegalovirus exposure and HLA in healthy donors. Method: immunoSEQ multiplex PCR; TCRdb's copy keeps in-frame clones and lacks some. This repertoire shows 90,000 to 130,000 clones, around 80% found once; its top ten account for under 15%. Input material: PBMCs. The receptors were sampled from a man aged 25-45 years in good health and CMV-seropositive. Both conserved end residues are part of each CDR3. A D gene is named only where the DNA matches it firmly. Only part of the rows carry a size: once, few, many, or a class if the clone is expanded.

>TRBV6-1|TRBJ1-3|NA|NA
CASSFPGSGNTIYF
TGTGCCAGCAGTTTCCCGGGGTCTGGAAACACCATATATTTT
>TRBV4-2|TRBJ1-5|TRBD1|NA
CASSQEGQVDQPQHF
TGTGCCAGCAGCCAAGAGGGACAGGTGGATCAGCCCCAGCATTTT
>TRBV28|TRBJ2-7|TRBD1|NA
CASRRQGGTYEQYF
TGTGCCAGCAGGCGACAGGGGGGAACCTACGAGCAGTACTTC
>TRBV15|TRBJ2-5|TRBD2|NA
CATSTLAGGPSSQETQYF
TGTGCCACCAGCACTTTAGCGGGGGGGCCATCATCGCAGGAGACCCAGTACTTC
>TRBV6-1|TRBJ1-6|NA|NA
CASSTPRGTPLHF
TGTGCCAGCAGTACCCCCCGGGGGACACCCCTCCACTTT
>TRBV11-2|TRBJ2-1|TRBD2|NA
CASSLDLKRGLYNEQFF
TGTGCCAGCAGCTTAGATCTCAAGCGGGGGCTGTACAATGAGCAGTTCTTC
>TRBV28|TRBJ2-2|TRBD2|once
CASRDGGAGTGELFF
TGTGCCAGCAGAGACGGGGGGGCCGGCACCGGGGAGCTGTTTTTT
>TRBV27|TRBJ1-4|NA|NA
CASKPTQGRANEKLFF
TGTGCCAGCAAACCCACGCAGGGAAGGGCTAATGAAAAACTGTTTTTT
>TRBV4-1|TRBJ1-3|TRBD1|NA
CASSQGNRGVYGNTIYF
TGCGCCAGCAGCCAAGGAAACAGGGGGGTTTATGGAAACACCATATATTTT
>TRBV9|TRBJ1-2|TRBD1|NA
CASSEGGTGNYGYTF
TGTGCCAGCAGCGAGGGAGGGACAGGGAACTATGGCTACACCTTC
>TRBV30|TRBJ2-1|NA|NA
CAWEQGPYNEQFF
TGTGCCTGGGAACAGGGCCCCTACAATGAGCAGTTCTTC
>TRBV7-2|TRBJ1-4|NA|NA
CASNQGGVGEKLFF
TGTGCCAGCAACCAAGGGGGGGTCGGTGAAAAACTGTTTTTT
>TRBV7-2|TRBJ2-1|TRBD2|NA
CASSLEIRVAGGNEQFF
TGTGCCAGCAGCTTAGAAATCAGAGTAGCGGGGGGAAATGAGCAGTTCTTC
>TRBV11-3|TRBJ2-3|TRBD2|NA
CASSQRGDTQYF
TGTGCCAGCAGCCAGCGGGGCGATACGCAGTATTTT
>TRBV9|TRBJ1-1|TRBD1|NA
CASSGGQAVTEAFF
TGTGCCAGCAGCGGGGGACAGGCCGTCACTGAAGCTTTCTTT
>TRBV11-3|TRBJ2-7|TRBD1|NA
CASSLGTGSYEQYF
TGTGCCAGCAGCTTGGGGACAGGTTCCTACGAGCAGTACTTC
>TRBV2|TRBJ1-1|NA|NA
CASSTPSPNTEAFF
TGTGCCAGCAGTACCCCCAGTCCGAACACTGAAGCTTTCTTT
>TRBV5-1|TRBJ2-3|NA|few
CASSPVEAGADTQYF
TGCGCCAGCAGCCCGGTGGAAGCAGGGGCAGATACGCAGTATTTT
>TRBV5-4|TRBJ2-5|TRBD2|NA
CASSLGSGGETQYF
TGTGCCAGCAGCTTGGGTAGCGGGGGGGAGACCCAGTACTTC
>TRBV7-2|TRBJ2-7|NA|NA
CASSLGFPSSRYEQYF
TGTGCCAGCAGCTTAGGCTTCCCGAGCTCTCGATACGAGCAGTACTTC
>TRBV19|TRBJ2-2|TRBD1|NA
CASSMTGITLDTGELFF
TGTGCCAGTAGTATGACAGGGATCACACTCGACACCGGGGAGCTGTTTTTT
>TRBV29-1|TRBJ2-7|TRBD1|NA
CSVEGGDRGPARRWAQYF
TGCAGCGTTGAAGGTGGGGACAGGGGGCCTGCTAGGCGTTGGGCCCAGTACTTC
>TRBV4-3|TRBJ1-6|NA|NA
CASSLNRVPFDSPLHF
TGCGCCAGCAGCCTGAACAGGGTACCCTTTGATTCACCCCTCCACTTT
>TRBV4-3|TRBJ1-6|NA|once
CASSQAGGTGGSPLHF
TGCGCCAGCAGCCAAGCTGGAGGAACCGGCGGATCACCCCTCCACTTT
>TRBV7-8|TRBJ2-7|NA|few
CASSLVVGSSVYEQYF
TGTGCCAGCAGCTTAGTCGTAGGGAGTTCGGTCTACGAGCAGTACTTC
>TRBV28|TRBJ1-1|TRBD1|NA
CASSLTGVLNTEAFF
TGTGCCAGCAGTCTTACAGGGGTATTGAACACTGAAGCTTTCTTT
>TRBV6-5|TRBJ2-5|NA|NA
CASSYNHRVSGGTQYF
TGTGCCAGCAGTTACAACCACAGGGTATCTGGCGGGACCCAGTACTTC
>TRBV14|TRBJ2-2|TRBD1|NA
CASSQGGTVNTGELFF
TGTGCCAGCAGCCAAGGTGGGACAGTTAACACCGGGGAGCTGTTTTTT
>TRBV7-9|TRBJ2-2|TRBD2|NA
CASSSRGANTGELFF
TGTGCCAGCAGCTCCCGGGGGGCGAACACCGGGGAGCTGTTTTTT
>TRBV7-9|TRBJ2-1|TRBD2|NA
CASSSTSGGEQFF
TGTGCCAGCAGCTCCACTAGCGGGGGGGAGCAGTTCTTC
>TRBV2|TRBJ1-4|TRBD1|NA
CASSPGTGSGKLFF
TGTGCCAGCAGCCCAGGGACAGGGAGCGGAAAACTGTTTTTT
>TRBV7-9|TRBJ2-7|NA|NA
CASSPARTASYEQYF
TGTGCCAGCAGCCCGGCCCGGACAGCCTCCTACGAGCAGTACTTC
>TRBV6-1|TRBJ2-6|NA|NA
CASTAMVSGANVLTF
TGTGCCAGCACCGCGATGGTTTCTGGGGCCAACGTCCTGACTTTC
>TRBV6-5|TRBJ1-1|NA|NA
CASSYSGGAYTEAFF
TGTGCCAGCAGTTACTCGGGAGGGGCGTACACTGAAGCTTTCTTT
>TRBV7-9|TRBJ2-5|NA|NA
CASSLGQPQGTQYF
TGTGCCAGCAGCTTAGGACAGCCCCAAGGGACCCAGTACTTC
>TRBV9|TRBJ1-3|NA|NA
CASSDAPGSSGNTIYF
TGTGCCAGCAGCGATGCCCCGGGGAGCTCTGGAAACACCATATATTTT
>TRBV9|TRBJ2-3|TRBD2|NA
CASSGWGSGDRTDTQYF
TGTGCCAGCAGCGGGTGGGGTAGCGGGGACCGCACAGATACGCAGTATTTT
>TRBV9|TRBJ1-1|NA|NA
CASSVEGGFWWENTEAFF
TGTGCCAGCAGCGTAGAAGGGGGATTTTGGTGGGAGAACACTGAAGCTTTCTTT
>TRBV27|TRBJ2-2|TRBD2|NA
CASSLRGLAGGSNTGELFF
TGTGCCAGCAGTTTACGGGGACTAGCGGGGGGGTCGAACACCGGGGAGCTGTTTTTT
>TRBV5-6|TRBJ2-5|TRBD1|NA
CASSTPGGQETQYF
TGTGCCAGCAGCACCCCAGGGGGCCAAGAGACCCAGTACTTC